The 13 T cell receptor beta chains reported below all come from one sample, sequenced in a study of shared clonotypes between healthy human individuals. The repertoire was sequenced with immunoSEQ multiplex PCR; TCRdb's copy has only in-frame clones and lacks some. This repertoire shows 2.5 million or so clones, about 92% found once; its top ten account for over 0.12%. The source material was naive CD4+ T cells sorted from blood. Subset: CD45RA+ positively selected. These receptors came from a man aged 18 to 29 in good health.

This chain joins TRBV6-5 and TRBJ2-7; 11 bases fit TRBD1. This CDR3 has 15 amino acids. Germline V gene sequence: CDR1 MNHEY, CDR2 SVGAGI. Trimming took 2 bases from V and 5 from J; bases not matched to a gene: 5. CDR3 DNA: TGTGCCAGCAGTTACCGCGGACAGGGGGCGGACGAGCAGTACTTC. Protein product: CASSYRGQGADEQYF.

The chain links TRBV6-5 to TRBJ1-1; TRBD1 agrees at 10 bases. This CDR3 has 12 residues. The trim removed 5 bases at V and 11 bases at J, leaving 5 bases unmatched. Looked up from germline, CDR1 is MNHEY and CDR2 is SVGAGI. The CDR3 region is CASSRDRGDAFF. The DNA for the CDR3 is TGTGCCAGCAGTCGGGACAGGGGAGACGCTTTCTTT.

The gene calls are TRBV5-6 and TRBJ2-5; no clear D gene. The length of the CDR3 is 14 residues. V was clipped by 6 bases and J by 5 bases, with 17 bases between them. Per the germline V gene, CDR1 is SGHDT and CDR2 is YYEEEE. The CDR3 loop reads CASTTTRGFETQYF. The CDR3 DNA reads TGTGCCAGCACCACGACAAGAGGTTTTGAGACCCAGTACTTC.

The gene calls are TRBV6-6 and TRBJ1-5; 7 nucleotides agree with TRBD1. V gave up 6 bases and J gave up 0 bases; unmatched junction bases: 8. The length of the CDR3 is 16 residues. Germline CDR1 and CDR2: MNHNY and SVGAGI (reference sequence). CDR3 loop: CASRRRGQDSNQPQHF. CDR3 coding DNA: TGTGCCAGCAGACGCCGCGGACAGGATAGCAATCAGCCCCAGCATTTT.

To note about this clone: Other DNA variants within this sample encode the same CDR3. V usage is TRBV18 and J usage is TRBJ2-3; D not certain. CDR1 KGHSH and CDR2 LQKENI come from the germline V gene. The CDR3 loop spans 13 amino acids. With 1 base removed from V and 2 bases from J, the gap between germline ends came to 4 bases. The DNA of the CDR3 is TGTGCCAGCTCACCACTCCTCACAGATACGCAGTATTTT. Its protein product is CASSPLLTDTQYF.

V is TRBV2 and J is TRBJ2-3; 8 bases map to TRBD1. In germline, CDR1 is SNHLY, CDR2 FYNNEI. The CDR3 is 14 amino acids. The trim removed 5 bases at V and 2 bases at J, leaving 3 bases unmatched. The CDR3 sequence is CASSRTGTTDTQYF. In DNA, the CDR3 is TGTGCCAGCAGTAGGACAGGGACCACAGATACGCAGTATTTT.

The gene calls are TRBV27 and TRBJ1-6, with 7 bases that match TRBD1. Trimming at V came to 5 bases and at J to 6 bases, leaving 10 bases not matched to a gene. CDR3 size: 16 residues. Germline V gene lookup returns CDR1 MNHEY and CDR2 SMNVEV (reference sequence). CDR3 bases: TGTGCCAGCAGTCTCGTCGGACAGGCGCCTAATTCACCCCTCCACTTT. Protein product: CASSLVGQAPNSPLHF.

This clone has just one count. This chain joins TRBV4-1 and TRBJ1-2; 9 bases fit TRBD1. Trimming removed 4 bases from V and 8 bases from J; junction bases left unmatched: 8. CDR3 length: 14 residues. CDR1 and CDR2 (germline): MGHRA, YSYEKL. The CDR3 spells CASSPLGQGLGYTF. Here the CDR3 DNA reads TGCGCCAGCAGCCCACTCGGACAGGGGCTCGGCTACACCTTC.

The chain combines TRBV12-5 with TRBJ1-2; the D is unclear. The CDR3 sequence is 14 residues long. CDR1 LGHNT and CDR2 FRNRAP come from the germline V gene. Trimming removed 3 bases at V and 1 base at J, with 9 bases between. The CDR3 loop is CASGLGLLNYGYTF. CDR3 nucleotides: TGTGCTAGTGGTTTAGGACTTCTTAACTATGGCTACACCTTC.

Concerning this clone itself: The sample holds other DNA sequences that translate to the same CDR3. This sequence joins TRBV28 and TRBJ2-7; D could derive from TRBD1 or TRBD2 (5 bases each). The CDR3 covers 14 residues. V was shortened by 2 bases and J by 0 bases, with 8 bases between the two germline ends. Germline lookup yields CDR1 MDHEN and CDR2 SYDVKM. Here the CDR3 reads CASSLPGRSYEQYF. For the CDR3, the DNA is TGTGCCAGCAGTTTACCGGGGCGCTCCTACGAGCAGTACTTC.

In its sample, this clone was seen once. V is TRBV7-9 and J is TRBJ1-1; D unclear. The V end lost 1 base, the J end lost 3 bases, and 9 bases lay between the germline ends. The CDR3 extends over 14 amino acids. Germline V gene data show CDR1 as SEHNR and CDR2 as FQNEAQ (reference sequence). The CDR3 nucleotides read TGTGCCAGCAGCTTAGTAGTCCTTGACACTGAAGCTTTCTTT. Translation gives CASSLVVLDTEAFF.

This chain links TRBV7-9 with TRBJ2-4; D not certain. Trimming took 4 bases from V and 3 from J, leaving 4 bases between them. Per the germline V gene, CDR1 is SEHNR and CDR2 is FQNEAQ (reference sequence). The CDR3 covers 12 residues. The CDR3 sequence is CASSSDKNIQYF. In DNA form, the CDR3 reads TGTGCCAGCAGCTCGGACAAAAACATTCAGTACTTC. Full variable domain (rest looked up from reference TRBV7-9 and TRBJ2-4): DTGVSQNPRHKITKRGQNVTFRCDPISEHNRLYWYRQTLGQGPEFLTYFQNEAQLEKSRLLSDRFSAERPKGSFSTLEIQRTEQGDSAMYLCASSSDKNIQYFGAGTRLSVL.

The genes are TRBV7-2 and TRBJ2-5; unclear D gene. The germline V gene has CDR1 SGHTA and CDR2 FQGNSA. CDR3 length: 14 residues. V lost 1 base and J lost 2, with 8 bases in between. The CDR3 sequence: CASSLGAFQETQYF. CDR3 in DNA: TGTGCCAGCAGCTTAGGAGCGTTTCAAGAGACCCAGTACTTC.